This T cell receptor beta chain was recovered during a study of cytomegalovirus exposure and HLA in healthy donors. Sequencing was performed with immunoSEQ multiplex PCR; in TCRdb, only in-frame clones are kept and a portion is missing. The sample shows about 260,000 clones, 90% of them seen only once. This clone was counted a single time. V dropped 5 bases and J dropped 7; count of bases not matched to a gene: 6. The CDR3 loop spans 14 amino acids. The V gene's germline CDR1 is SGDLS and CDR2 YYNGEE. This receptor was identified in a woman aged 30 to 39 in good health and CMV-seronegative. Sequencing was carried out using PBMCs. V gene TRBV9 combines with J gene TRBJ2-2; 9 bases agree with TRBD2. Written as DNA, the CDR3 is TGTGCCAGCAGTAGCGGGAGCTCGAGCGGGGAGCTGTTTTTT. Its translation: CASSSGSSSGELFF.